The clone carrying this T cell receptor beta chain has a count of ten or more. Its antigen is as yet unknown. The sample is drawn from a study of T cells in Graves' hyperthyroidism and ophthalmopathy. Study overall: It was at initial diagnosis, before any treatment, that peripheral blood was collected. Study-level results: Blood also showed most of the thyroid clonotypes that were expanded above 0.001. Ophthalmopathy onset followed model prediction by a median around 6.9 months.

RNA transcripts were the template for amplifying TCR beta CDR3 regions. Carried out on the TCR CDR3, a first-round RT-PCR used the HTBI primer set. TCRdb analysed the multiplex PCR reads with MiXCR anew, one entry per CDR3 protein. The table has about 560,000 distinct CDR3 sequences, approximately 15% seen once. The CDR3 sequence is 15 residues long. J gave up 3 bases and V 3 bases, and 2 bases lay outside the gene matches. In germline, CDR1 is LGHDT, CDR2 YNNKEL (reference sequence). Thyroid ultrasound and orbital computed tomography, with clinical symptoms and serum thyroxine and TRAb, informed diagnoses.

The chain couples TRBV3-1 to TRBJ2-1; 10 bases are shared with TRBD2. This sequence was found in a woman in her twenties or thirties with Graves' hyperthyroidism. Sequencing used blood. CDR3 in amino acids: CASSHLAGVYNEQFF. The CDR3 DNA reads TGTGCCAGCAGCCATCTAGCGGGAGTCTACAATGAGCAGTTCTTC.